The 10 T cell receptor beta chains presented below share a single source sample, sequenced in a study of T cells in Graves' hyperthyroidism and ophthalmopathy. RNA transcripts served as the template for amplifying TCR beta CDR3 regions. The primer set for the first-round RT-PCR of the TCR CDR3 was HTBI. Via MiXCR, TCRdb re-called the multiplex PCR reads, giving one row per CDR3 protein. The sample lists roughly 520,000 distinct CDR3 sequences; around 22% were seen once. Sequencing used blood. Source of these receptors: a young woman with Graves' ophthalmopathy.

This clonotype was seen at least ten times. This chain links TRBV6-2 or TRBV6-3 with TRBJ1-6; no clear D gene. Germline CDR1 reads MNHEY; CDR2 reads SVGEGT. CDR3 length: 13 residues. The V gene lost 7 bases and the J gene lost 7 bases, with 11 bases spanning the gap. The CDR3 protein is CASNPDANSPLHF. DNA of the CDR3: TGTGCCAGCAACCCGGACGCAAATTCACCCCTCCACTTT.

For this clonotype: A junction end diverges from the germline sequence, so it may reflect a read error. The rearrangement joins TRBV11-2 to TRBJ2-4; D possibly corresponds to TRBD1 (5 bases). Per germline, CDR1 SGHAT and CDR2 FQNNGV. CDR3 length: 14 residues. CDR3 sequence reads: CASSFPQVHDIKYF. CDR3 bases: TGTGCCAGCAGCTTCCCACAGGTCCATGACATTAAGTACTTC.

CDR3 DNA: TGTGCCAGCAGGGGACAGGGGTTGAGTGGCTATGGCTACACCTTC. Translated: CASRGQGLSGYGYTF. The V call is TRBV2, the J call TRBJ1-2; TRBD1 aligns across 10 bases. Trimming at V came to 6 bases and at J to 4 bases, leaving 8 bases not matched to a gene. This CDR3 contains 15 residues. Germline V gives CDR1 SNHLY, CDR2 FYNNEI.

The gene calls are TRBV6-1 and TRBJ1-3, with D perhaps TRBD1 (5 bases). CDR3 length: 15 residues. V lost 6 bases and J lost 0, with 12 bases in between. Germline CDR1 is MNHNS and CDR2 is SASEGT. Here the CDR3 reads CASRSTGNSGNTIYF. As DNA, the CDR3 is TGTGCCAGCAGATCCACAGGAAACTCTGGAAACACCATATATTTT.

This clonotype has at least ten counts. The chain joins TRBV12-5 to TRBJ2-2; D may be TRBD1 (6 bases). The V gene lost 6 bases and the J gene lost 6 bases, with 11 bases spanning the gap. Germline CDR1 is LGHNT and CDR2 is FRNRAP. The CDR3 is 13 residues long. CDR3 coding DNA: TGTGCTAGTGGCCTGACAGGTGCCGGGGAGCTGTTTTTT. This codes for CASGLTGAGELFF.

In its sample, this clonotype was seen a few times. The chain joins TRBV2 to TRBJ1-1; D is perhaps TRBD1 (6 bases). Germline V gene lookup returns CDR1 SNHLY and CDR2 FYNNEI. Trimming removed 8 bases from V and 0 bases from J, with 13 bases in between. This CDR3 is 14 amino acids long. The CDR3 sequence: CASVGARMNTEAFF. CDR3 in DNA: TGTGCCAGCGTGGGGGCCAGGATGAACACTGAAGCTTTCTTT.

This chain links TRBV15 with TRBJ1-1; weak D call: TRBD1 (5 bases). V was clipped by 1 base and J by 5 bases, with 8 bases between them. In germline, CDR1 is LNHNV, CDR2 YYDKDF (reference sequence). The CDR3 loop spans 13 amino acids. CDR3 DNA sequence: TGTGCCACCAGCAGAGGTGGGGGGACTGAAGCTTTCTTT. This translates into CATSRGGGTEAFF.

This sequence joins TRBV6-1 and TRBJ1-1; D call uncertain. V shed 5 bases and J shed 5 bases, with 12 bases lying between them. Germline lookup yields CDR1 MNHNS and CDR2 SASEGT. The CDR3 length is 13 residues. Written as DNA, the CDR3 is TGTGCCAGCAGTCCCCAGTTGGGTACTGAAGCTTTCTTT. It specifies CASSPQLGTEAFF.

At least ten counts were recorded for this clonotype. The gene calls are TRBV6-1 and TRBJ1-6, with 9 nucleotides matching TRBD1. The CDR3 has 14 amino acids. Losses at the gene ends were 6 bases for V and 7 bases for J; bases not matched to a gene: 4. CDR1 is MNHNS and CDR2 is SASEGT in the germline V gene. The CDR3 DNA is TGTGCCAGCAGCCGGGACAGGGAGAATTCACCCCTCCACTTT. It codes for CASSRDRENSPLHF.

This clonotype was observed at least ten times. The V and J genes are TRBV6-9 and TRBJ2-7; D tentatively fits TRBD1 or TRBD2 (5 bases each). The CDR3 sequence is 17 residues long. V was trimmed by 6 bases and J by 3 bases, leaving 24 bases between them. Germline CDR1 reads MNHGY; CDR2 reads SVAAGI. Here the CDR3 DNA reads TGTGCCAGCAGGGGGACGGGCACCACTACCTTACTCTACGAGCAGTACTTC. As protein: CASRGTGTTTLLYEQYF.